The 7 T cell receptor beta chains presented below share a single source sample, sequenced in a study of cytomegalovirus exposure and HLA in healthy donors. The method was immunoSEQ multiplex PCR; TCRdb's version includes in-frame clones alone and lacks a portion of them. Of over 110,000 clones listed, approximately 86% were seen once; the top ten hold approximately 8.7%. The sample taken for sequencing was PBMCs. The source is a man aged 18-30 years in good health and CMV-seropositive.

This clone has more than one count but fewer than ten. An end of the junction does not agree with germline; a read error may underlie this. The chain recombines TRBV6-1 with TRBJ2-7; D remains unclear. Germline lookup yields CDR1 MNHNS and CDR2 SASEGT. The CDR3 has 11 residues. CDR3 protein: CASSEALGPNF. CDR3 bases: TGTGCCAGCAGTGAAGCGCTTGGGCCCAACTTC.

The chain employs TRBV5-4 and TRBJ2-3, with 10 bases identical to TRBD2. Looked up from germline, CDR1 is SGHNT and CDR2 is YYREEE (reference sequence). This CDR3 is built from 16 residues. J lost 6 bases, V lost 0 bases, and 7 bases had no gene match. For the CDR3, the DNA is TGTGCCAGCAGCTTGGGGTCTAGCGGGAGAATGGATACGCAGTATTTT. This translates into CASSLGSSGRMDTQYF.

In its sample, this clone was seen once. The chain links TRBV27 to TRBJ2-7; D may be TRBD1 (6 bases). Germline CDR1 and CDR2: MNHEY and SMNVEV (reference sequence). V lost 8 bases and J lost 7, with 15 bases in between. This CDR3 spans 12 amino acids. The CDR3 loop reads CASGAGAYEQYF. The CDR3 nucleotides read TGTGCCAGCGGGGCAGGGGCGTATGAGCAGTACTTC.

The V call is TRBV27, the J call TRBJ1-4; no firm D call. The V end was cut by 9 bases, the J end by 5 bases, with 16 bases between. The CDR3 runs to 14 residues. Germline values: CDR1 MNHEY, CDR2 SMNVEV (reference sequence). CDR3 protein: CASQRRGTNEKLFF. CDR3 bases: TGTGCCAGTCAACGGCGGGGAACGAATGAAAAACTGTTTTTT.

V gene TRBV29-1 combines with J gene TRBJ1-5; 7 positions agree with TRBD1. Trimming cost V 6 bases and J 7 bases; bases outside gene matches: 9. The CDR3 runs to 13 residues. Germline V gene sequence: CDR1 SQVTM, CDR2 ANQGSEA. The CDR3 nucleotides read TGCAGCGTCGGGACAGCGGGAGGGCAGCCCCAGCATTTT. Its protein is CSVGTAGGQPQHF.

CDR3 loop: CASSSMTPTEAFF. DNA of the CDR3: TGTGCCAGCAGTTCCATGACACCCACTGAAGCTTTCTTT. The chain joins TRBV6-5 to TRBJ1-1; D call uncertain. From germline, CDR1 is MNHEY and CDR2 SVGAGI. This CDR3 is 13 amino acids long. V was shortened by 4 bases and J by 4 bases, with 10 bases between the two germline ends.

The V gene is TRBV27, the J gene TRBJ2-1; D may be TRBD1 (5 bases). There are 16 residues in the CDR3. Trimming pared 2 bases from V and 0 bases from J, leaving 11 bases between. Germline CDR1 is MNHEY and CDR2 is SMNVEV (reference sequence). CDR3 protein: CASSLQGIISYNEQFF. The CDR3, as DNA: TGTGCCAGCAGTTTACAGGGTATAATCTCCTACAATGAGCAGTTCTTC.